This is a list of T cell receptor beta chains from one sample in a study of identical twins. From the 5' RACE reads, TCRdb called clonotypes with MiXCR, one entry per CDR3 protein. The sample holds about 490,000 distinct CDR3 sequences, approximately 14% seen once. This same sample was also part of a study on yellow fever vaccine responses in identical twins.

The sample taken for sequencing was CD4+ T cells sorted from blood. These receptors came from a woman aged 18-29 years in good health. Each CDR3 is given without its conserved first and last residue.

cdr3_length | j_call | v_call | cdr3_aa
13 | TRBJ2-1 | TRBV15 | ATNLRTSGSGEQF
14 | TRBJ1-5 | TRBV6-1 | ASKGDPGGSNQPQH
9 | TRBJ2-7 | TRBV3-1 | ASSQLYEQY
14 | TRBJ2-7 | TRBV4-1 | ASSQAPGGQGYEQY
14 | TRBJ2-2 | TRBV9 | ASSSRGAGFTGELF
12 | TRBJ2-3 | TRBV19 | ASSDTFRTDTQY
12 | TRBJ2-7 | TRBV12-3/TRBV12-4 | ASSWGGSSYEQY
16 | TRBJ2-7 | TRBV3-1 | ASSPTGGLAGTTYEQY
10 | TRBJ1-1 | TRBV12-3/TRBV12-4 | ASSPTPPYRA
10 | TRBJ1-2 | TRBV20-1 | SAREFGRGYT
14 | TRBJ1-5 | TRBV6-4 | ASSEPHRDSNQPQH
14 | TRBJ2-5 | TRBV24-1 | ATSDSALEGLGTQY
13 | TRBJ2-7 | TRBV7-8 | ASSWYKRDPYEQY
14 | TRBJ2-2 | TRBV19 | ASSLIAGQNTGELF
12 | TRBJ2-2 | TRBV5-1 | ASSLFRDGGELF
12 | TRBJ1-1 | TRBV20-1 | SATRRTGGTEAF
14 | TRBJ1-1 | TRBV10-3 | AISERTGGMNTEAF
14 | TRBJ2-3 | TRBV20-1 | SAKVAGWGPTDTQY
13 | TRBJ1-5 | TRBV20-1 | SARDGGQANQPQH
14 | TRBJ2-7 | TRBV28 | ASSLSRTRRTYEQY
10 | TRBJ2-3 | TRBV19 | ATRQGTDTQY
16 | TRBJ2-1 | TRBV2 | ASRVGTSGVSSYNEQF
12 | TRBJ2-2 | TRBV12-3/TRBV12-4 | ASSSISHTGELF
14 | TRBJ2-1 | TRBV3-1 | ASSQTSEIFYNEQF
9 | TRBJ1-2 | TRBV10-2 | ASRGQGTGT
13 | TRBJ1-3 | TRBV3-1 | ASSQASSSGNTIY
13 | TRBJ2-5 | TRBV3-1 | ASSQSGRLRETQY
13 | TRBJ2-1 | TRBV7-2 | ASSPTSEIHNEQF
13 | TRBJ1-2 | TRBV4-2 | ASSQAGSIDYGYT
17 | TRBJ2-1 | TRBV4-1 | ASSQDFAVTIKLYNEQF
11 | TRBJ2-7 | TRBV12-3/TRBV12-4 | ASAGTVNYEQY
14 | TRBJ2-5 | TRBV7-9 | ASSLVPSLFQETQY
13 | TRBJ2-3 | TRBV5-1 | ASSLASGQADTQY
17 | TRBJ2-5 | TRBV12-3/TRBV12-4 | ASSLGTSGRRLQRETQY
11 | TRBJ1-2 | TRBV27 | ASRQEGNYGYT
10 | TRBJ2-7 | TRBV10-3 | AISEAVYEQY